One sample yielded the 10 T cell receptor beta chains listed below, sequenced in a study of blood T cell repertoires in COVID-19. TCRdb keeps only in-frame clones here, not all; method: immunoSEQ multiplex PCR. The table shows fewer than 150,000 clones, with around nine tenths occurring only once. Source material: peripheral blood. The source of these receptors is a woman aged 40 to 49 with acute or convalescent COVID-19.

The chain is built from TRBV4-1 and TRBJ1-2; D remains ambiguous. Germline CDR1 is MGHRA and CDR2 is YSYEKL. The CDR3 contains 15 residues. V lost 0 bases to trimming and J lost 2 bases, with 10 bases between them. The CDR3 nucleotides read TGCGCCAGCAGCCAAGATCCGGCGGGGAACTATGGCTACACCTTC. Protein sequence: CASSQDPAGNYGYTF.

Note on this clone: The same CDR3 arises from other DNA sequences in this sample as well. The V and J genes are TRBV5-1 and TRBJ1-2, with TRBD1 matching 7 bases. This CDR3 comprises 13 residues. From germline, CDR1 is SGHRS and CDR2 YFSETQ. V dropped 2 bases and J dropped 5; count of bases not matched to a gene: 3. The DNA for the CDR3 is TGCGCCAGCAGCTTAGACAGGGTGTATGGCTACACCTTC. Its translation is CASSLDRVYGYTF.

The chain is built from TRBV2 and TRBJ2-1, with D tentatively TRBD2 (6 bases). In germline, CDR1 is SNHLY, CDR2 FYNNEI. V gave up 6 bases and J gave up 8 bases, with 14 bases separating them. There are 13 residues in the CDR3. CDR3 nucleotides: TGTGCCAGCAGGGGACTTGAGTTCGATGAGCAGTTCTTC. Protein product: CASRGLEFDEQFF. Complete variable domain (other parts from reference TRBV2 and TRBJ2-1): EPEVTQTPSHQVTQMGQEVILRCVPISNHLYFYWYRQILGQKVEFLVSFYNNEISEKSEIFDDQFSVERPDGSNFTLKIRSTKLEDSAMYFCASRGLEFDEQFFGPGTRLTVL.

The V gene is TRBV29-1, the J gene TRBJ1-1, with a weak D call TRBD1 (6 bases). Germline loops: CDR1 SQVTM, CDR2 ANQGSEA. The CDR3 sequence is 12 residues long. The V end lost 2 bases, the J end lost 9 bases, and 13 bases lay between the germline ends. The CDR3 DNA reads as TGCAGCGTTGAACCTGACAGGACTCAAGCTTTCTTT. It yields the protein CSVEPDRTQAFF.

This chain uses TRBV2 with TRBJ1-5; maybe TRBD1 (6 bases). CDR1 is SNHLY, CDR2 FYNNEI, per germline. The CDR3 length is 15 residues. V was pared by 3 bases and J by 5 bases, with 14 bases between. This CDR3 is CASSDGGSYYQPQHF. The CDR3 DNA is TGTGCCAGCAGTGATGGGGGCAGTTACTATCAGCCCCAGCATTTT.

As to this clone: This sample includes further DNA sequences coding for the same CDR3. V and J are TRBV27 and TRBJ1-2, with D possibly matching TRBD1 (6 bases). Trimming took off 4 bases at V and 8 bases at J, with 14 bases between the two ends. Germline loops: CDR1 MNHEY, CDR2 SMNVEV (reference sequence). The CDR3 sequence is 13 residues long. CDR3 residues: CASSWGQGYGYTF. The CDR3 nucleotides are TGTGCCAGCAGTTGGGGGCAGGGGTACGGCTACACCTTC.

The chain has TRBV28 and TRBJ1-2, with 7 bases lining up with TRBD1. Unmatched junction bases numbered 17, after V lost 5 bases and J lost 5 bases. This CDR3 has 17 amino acids. CDR1 and CDR2 (germline): MDHEN, SYDVKM. The CDR3 loop is CASSPGRSTGERYGYTF. CDR3 DNA sequence: TGTGCCAGCAGTCCAGGCCGGTCTACAGGGGAAAGATATGGCTACACCTTC.

The chain couples TRBV5-1 to TRBJ2-1; D possibly corresponds to TRBD1 (6 bases). There are 13 residues in the CDR3. Germline-derived CDR1 and CDR2 are SGHRS and YFSETQ. Trimming took 8 bases from V and 8 from J, leaving 17 bases between them. The CDR3 reads CASKGGPHDEQFF. The CDR3 nucleotides read TGCGCCAGTAAAGGGGGACCCCACGATGAGCAGTTCTTC.

This clone was found a few times. J is TRBJ1-2 and V is TRBV6-5; D is possibly TRBD1 (5 bases). Trimming shortened V by 4 bases and J by 1 base, and 7 bases separated the two germline ends. There are 13 residues in the CDR3. Germline V gene lookup returns CDR1 MNHEY and CDR2 SVGAGI. CDR3 in amino acids: CASSSDSNYGYTF. As DNA, the CDR3 is TGTGCCAGCAGTTCCGACAGTAACTATGGCTACACCTTC.

In DNA, the CDR3 is TGTGCCAGCAGTTACTCGACCCTGGACAGGGCGGGTGGCTACACCTTC. Encoded protein: CASSYSTLDRAGGYTF. V and J are TRBV6-5 and TRBJ1-2, with TRBD1 identical over 8 bases. V lost 0 bases to trimming and J lost 7 bases; unmatched junction nucleotides: 10. This CDR3 has 16 amino acids. CDR1 and CDR2 (germline): MNHEY, SVGAGI.